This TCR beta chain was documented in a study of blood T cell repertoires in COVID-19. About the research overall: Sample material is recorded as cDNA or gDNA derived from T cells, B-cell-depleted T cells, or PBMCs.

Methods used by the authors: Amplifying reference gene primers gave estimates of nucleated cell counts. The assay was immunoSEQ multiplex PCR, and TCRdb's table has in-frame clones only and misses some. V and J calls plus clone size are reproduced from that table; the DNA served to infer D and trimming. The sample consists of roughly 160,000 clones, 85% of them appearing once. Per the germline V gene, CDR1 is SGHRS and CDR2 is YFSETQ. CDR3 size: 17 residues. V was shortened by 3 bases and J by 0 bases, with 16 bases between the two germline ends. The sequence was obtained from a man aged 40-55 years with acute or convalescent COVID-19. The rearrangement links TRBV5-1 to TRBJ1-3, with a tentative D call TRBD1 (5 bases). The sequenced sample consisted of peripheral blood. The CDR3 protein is CASSSRPGDLSGNTIYF. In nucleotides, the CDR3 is TGCGCCAGCAGCTCACGGCCGGGGGACCTCTCTGGAAACACCATATATTTT.